The 22 T cell receptor beta chains below come from one sample, sequenced in a study of T cells in tuberculosis. Clones were sequenced by immunoSEQ multiplex PCR, and TCRdb holds only the in-frame ones, with some missing. The table lists fewer than 30,000 clones, approximately 95% of them singletons. Sequencing was carried out using PBMCs. The receptors derive from a donor aged 10-29 years with latent tuberculosis or without tuberculosis infection.

The chain joins TRBV27 to TRBJ2-2; 7 bases are a match to TRBD2. V trimming: 5 bases; J trimming: 2 bases; junction bases outside the gene matches: 8. This CDR3 region has 16 residues. CDR1 MNHEY and CDR2 SMNVEV come from the germline V gene (reference sequence). CDR3 protein: CASSARGAGNTGELFF. Written as DNA, the CDR3 is TGTGCCAGCAGTGCCCGGGGAGCGGGAAACACCGGGGAGCTGTTTTTT.

The chain combines TRBV10-3 with TRBJ2-2, with 7 bases lining up with TRBD1. This CDR3 is built from 16 residues. Per germline, CDR1 ENHRY and CDR2 SYGVKD. After removal of 8 bases from V and 0 bases from J, the junction contained 9 bases not matched to a gene. CDR3 sequence reads: CAIATGQYANTGELFF. The CDR3 region has the DNA TGTGCCATCGCCACGGGACAGTACGCGAACACCGGGGAGCTGTTTTTT.

The V gene is TRBV5-6, the J gene TRBJ1-4, with D possibly TRBD1 on 6 matching bases. Between the trimmed V and J ends, which lost 7 bases and 7 bases, there was a span of 20 bases. Per germline, CDR1 SGHDT and CDR2 YYEEEE. The CDR3 loop spans 15 amino acids. The CDR3 sequence: CASFEGGLSVEKLFF. Written as DNA, the CDR3 is TGTGCCAGCTTCGAGGGGGGGCTAAGCGTTGAAAAACTGTTTTTT.

The chain's CDR3 is CASSGTLNTGELFF. The CDR3 bases are TGTGCCAGCAGCGGGACTCTTAACACCGGGGAGCTGTTTTTT. The chain recombines TRBV25-1 with TRBJ2-2, with D possibly TRBD2 on 6 matching bases. The CDR3 loop spans 14 amino acids. Deletions cut 6 bases from V and 2 bases from J, with 10 bases between. Looked up from germline, CDR1 is MGHDK and CDR2 is SYGVNS.

The V and J genes are TRBV4-2 and TRBJ2-1; 7 nucleotides match TRBD2. The length of the CDR3 is 17 residues. Trimming took 5 bases from V and 4 from J; bases not matched to a gene: 14. CDR1 and CDR2 from the germline V gene are LGHNA and YNFKEQ. The CDR3 is CASSKPSGKHSYNEQFF. The CDR3 coding sequence is TGTGCCAGCAGCAAACCTAGCGGAAAACACTCGTACAATGAGCAGTTCTTC.

J is TRBJ2-7 and V is TRBV4-2; 7 bases map to TRBD1. There are 14 residues in the CDR3. The V gene end was trimmed by 5 bases and the J gene end by 0 bases; junction bases not matched to a gene: 4. Per germline, CDR1 LGHNA and CDR2 YNFKEQ. The CDR3 is CASSTRDSSYEQYF. CDR3 DNA: TGTGCCAGCAGCACACGGGACAGCTCCTACGAGCAGTACTTC.

The chain couples TRBV15 to TRBJ1-5, with 10 bases that match TRBD1. V shed 1 base and J 5 bases; nucleotides not matched to a gene: 8. Per the germline V gene, CDR1 is LNHNV and CDR2 is YYDKDF (reference sequence). This CDR3 region has 17 residues. This chain's CDR3 is CATSRGDETGGHQPQHF. Here the CDR3 DNA reads TGTGCCACCAGCAGAGGGGATGAGACAGGGGGCCATCAGCCCCAGCATTTT.

The rearrangement joins TRBV2 to TRBJ1-2, with a weak D call TRBD1 (5 bases). The germline CDR1 and CDR2 sequences are SNHLY and FYNNEI. V lost 5 bases, J lost 8 bases, and 9 bases lay in between. This CDR3 is 11 amino acids long. CDR3 region: CASSWGDGYTF. The CDR3 region has the DNA TGTGCCAGCAGTTGGGGGGACGGCTACACCTTC.

V gene TRBV7-9 combines with J gene TRBJ2-7; TRBD1 matches 7 bases. There are 12 residues in the CDR3. V shed 11 bases and J 1 base; nucleotides not matched to a gene: 5. Germline CDR1 and CDR2: SEHNR and FQNEAQ (reference sequence). The CDR3, as DNA: TGTGCCTACGGGACAGCTTCCTACGAGCAGTACTTC. Protein sequence: CAYGTASYEQYF.

V gene TRBV16 combines with J gene TRBJ1-2, with TRBD1 as a possible D gene (6 bases). V gave up 4 bases and J gave up 4 bases, with 13 bases separating them. From germline, CDR1 is KGHSY and CDR2 FQNENV. This CDR3 has 14 amino acids. DNA of the CDR3: TGTGCCAGCAGCCCACAGGGTTTTAGCTATGGCTACACCTTC. It codes for CASSPQGFSYGYTF.

The chain carries TRBV27 and TRBJ2-1, with D possibly being TRBD2 (8 bases). CDR1 MNHEY and CDR2 SMNVEV come from the germline V gene (reference sequence). Trimming stripped 3 bases from V and 8 bases from J, with 20 bases between. This CDR3 contains 16 residues. The CDR3 here is CASSFEGAGGGYEQFF. DNA of the CDR3: TGTGCCAGCAGTTTTGAGGGGGCCGGGGGGGGCTATGAGCAGTTCTTC.

This rearrangement joins TRBV18 to TRBJ1-3; a possible D gene is TRBD1 (5 bases). The CDR3 runs 15 residues. Deletions cut 5 bases from V and 0 bases from J, with 11 bases between. The germline V gene has CDR1 KGHSH and CDR2 LQKENI. The CDR3 DNA is TGTGCCAGCTCAGTCCAGGGAAACTCTGGAAACACCATATATTTT. This sequence encodes CASSVQGNSGNTIYF.

The V gene is TRBV5-6, the J gene TRBJ1-1; D is unresolved. Germline V lookup: CDR1 SGHDT, CDR2 YYEEEE. V was shortened by 4 bases and J by 11 bases, with 21 bases between the two germline ends. The CDR3 is 14 amino acids. The CDR3 spells CASSLMSGPGWAFF. In DNA form, the CDR3 reads TGTGCCAGCAGCCTTATGTCAGGTCCCGGTTGGGCTTTCTTT.

The rearrangement uses TRBV27 and TRBJ2-2, with D unclear. V was clipped by 5 bases and J by 2 bases, with 12 bases between them. The CDR3 runs to 15 residues. The germline V gene encodes CDR1 MNHEY and CDR2 SMNVEV (reference sequence). CDR3 amino acids: CASSPIYSNTGELFF. The CDR3 bases are TGTGCCAGCAGTCCGATTTACTCAAACACCGGGGAGCTGTTTTTT.

The rearrangement uses TRBV28 and TRBJ2-7, with a tentative D call TRBD2 (6 bases). V gave up 0 bases and J gave up 3 bases, with 9 bases separating them. This CDR3 is 14 amino acids long. Germline CDR1 and CDR2: MDHEN and SYDVKM. Here the CDR3 reads CASSLCRECYEQYF. CDR3 DNA: TGTGCCAGCAGTTTATGCCGGGAGTGCTACGAGCAGTACTTC.

The chain uses TRBV9 and TRBJ2-7; D perhaps matches TRBD1 (6 bases). V lost 3 bases, J lost 2 bases, and 12 bases lay in between. Looked up from germline, CDR1 is SGDLS and CDR2 is YYNGEE. There are 14 residues in the CDR3. The CDR3 is CASSAGTQPYEQYF. For the CDR3, the DNA is TGTGCCAGCAGCGCCGGGACACAGCCCTACGAGCAGTACTTC.

The chain uses TRBV7-9 and TRBJ1-1; TRBD1 agrees at 8 bases. This CDR3 contains 13 residues. Germline CDR1 and CDR2: SEHNR and FQNEAQ (reference sequence). After removal of 6 bases from V and 3 bases from J, the junction contained 3 bases not matched to a gene. The CDR3 DNA is TGTGCCAGCAGGAGACAGGGGTACACTGAAGCTTTCTTT. This sequence encodes CASRRQGYTEAFF.

This clone has a single count. The chain carries TRBV6-5 and TRBJ1-2; D remains ambiguous. V shed 3 bases and J shed 0 bases, with 8 bases lying between them. The CDR3 has 14 amino acids. Germline assignment: CDR1 MNHEY and CDR2 SVGAGI. The CDR3 region has the DNA TGTGCCAGCAGTTATACAGATTCTAACTATGGCTACACCTTC. Translated, it gives CASSYTDSNYGYTF.

V usage is TRBV5-4 and J usage is TRBJ2-3; 14 bases agree with TRBD2. Germline assignment: CDR1 SGHNT and CDR2 YYREEE (reference sequence). V lost 4 bases to trimming and J lost 1 base; unmatched junction nucleotides: 2. CDR3 length: 16 residues. This CDR3 is CASSKGLAGGTDTQYF. The CDR3 DNA sequence: TGTGCCAGCAGCAAGGGACTAGCGGGGGGCACAGATACGCAGTATTTT.

The chain combines TRBV9 with TRBJ1-6; D is possibly TRBD1 (5 bases). This CDR3 has 13 residues. Between the trimmed V and J ends, which lost 3 bases and 9 bases, there was a span of 10 bases. Germline V gene sequence: CDR1 SGDLS, CDR2 YYNGEE. The CDR3 protein is CASSAGGGSPLHF. The CDR3 DNA is TGTGCCAGCAGCGCGGGCGGGGGTTCACCCCTCCACTTT.

This chain links TRBV27 with TRBJ2-1; 7 bases agree with TRBD2. The germline V gene has CDR1 MNHEY and CDR2 SMNVEV (reference sequence). V dropped 5 bases and J dropped 6; count of bases not matched to a gene: 13. CDR3 length: 16 amino acids. In nucleotides, the CDR3 is TGTGCCAGCAGTCCCTACCTCCTAGCGGCGGGCAATGAGCAGTTCTTC. It yields the protein CASSPYLLAAGNEQFF.

The chain combines TRBV4-1 with TRBJ2-5, with 10 bases aligning to TRBD2. Germline V lookup: CDR1 MGHRA, CDR2 YSYEKL. V lost 2 bases to trimming and J lost 4 bases; unmatched junction nucleotides: 10. The CDR3 consists of 17 residues. The CDR3 sequence is CASSQNPSSGSSETQYF. DNA for the CDR3: TGCGCCAGCAGCCAAAATCCGTCTAGCGGGAGTTCAGAGACCCAGTACTTC.